This T cell receptor (beta chain) was recovered during a study of circulating and synovial CD4+ cells in juvenile arthritis. Study-wide results and limits: Traditional Vbeta family usage analysis missed the pathogenic-like versus bulk difference.

Produced via immunoSEQ multiplex PCR; TCRdb's table is partial and in-frame only. This repertoire shows 15,000 to 20,000 clones, around 91% found once; its top ten account for 0.73%. This clone was counted a few times. Its antigen is unknown. At the DNA level, this CDR3 is encoded by other sequences in the same sample as well. Material for sequencing was CD4+ T cells from blood. This TCR came from a human donor with juvenile idiopathic arthritis.

The CDR3 DNA is TGTGCCAGCAGTTATGGGCAGGGTAGTCAGCCCCAGCATTTT. Translating gives CASSYGQGSQPQHF. The chain links TRBV6-6 to TRBJ1-5, with D possibly being TRBD1 (5 bases). Germline V CDR1 and CDR2: MNHNY, SVGAGI (reference sequence). This CDR3 has 14 residues. Trimming took 3 bases from V and 6 from J, leaving 12 bases between them.